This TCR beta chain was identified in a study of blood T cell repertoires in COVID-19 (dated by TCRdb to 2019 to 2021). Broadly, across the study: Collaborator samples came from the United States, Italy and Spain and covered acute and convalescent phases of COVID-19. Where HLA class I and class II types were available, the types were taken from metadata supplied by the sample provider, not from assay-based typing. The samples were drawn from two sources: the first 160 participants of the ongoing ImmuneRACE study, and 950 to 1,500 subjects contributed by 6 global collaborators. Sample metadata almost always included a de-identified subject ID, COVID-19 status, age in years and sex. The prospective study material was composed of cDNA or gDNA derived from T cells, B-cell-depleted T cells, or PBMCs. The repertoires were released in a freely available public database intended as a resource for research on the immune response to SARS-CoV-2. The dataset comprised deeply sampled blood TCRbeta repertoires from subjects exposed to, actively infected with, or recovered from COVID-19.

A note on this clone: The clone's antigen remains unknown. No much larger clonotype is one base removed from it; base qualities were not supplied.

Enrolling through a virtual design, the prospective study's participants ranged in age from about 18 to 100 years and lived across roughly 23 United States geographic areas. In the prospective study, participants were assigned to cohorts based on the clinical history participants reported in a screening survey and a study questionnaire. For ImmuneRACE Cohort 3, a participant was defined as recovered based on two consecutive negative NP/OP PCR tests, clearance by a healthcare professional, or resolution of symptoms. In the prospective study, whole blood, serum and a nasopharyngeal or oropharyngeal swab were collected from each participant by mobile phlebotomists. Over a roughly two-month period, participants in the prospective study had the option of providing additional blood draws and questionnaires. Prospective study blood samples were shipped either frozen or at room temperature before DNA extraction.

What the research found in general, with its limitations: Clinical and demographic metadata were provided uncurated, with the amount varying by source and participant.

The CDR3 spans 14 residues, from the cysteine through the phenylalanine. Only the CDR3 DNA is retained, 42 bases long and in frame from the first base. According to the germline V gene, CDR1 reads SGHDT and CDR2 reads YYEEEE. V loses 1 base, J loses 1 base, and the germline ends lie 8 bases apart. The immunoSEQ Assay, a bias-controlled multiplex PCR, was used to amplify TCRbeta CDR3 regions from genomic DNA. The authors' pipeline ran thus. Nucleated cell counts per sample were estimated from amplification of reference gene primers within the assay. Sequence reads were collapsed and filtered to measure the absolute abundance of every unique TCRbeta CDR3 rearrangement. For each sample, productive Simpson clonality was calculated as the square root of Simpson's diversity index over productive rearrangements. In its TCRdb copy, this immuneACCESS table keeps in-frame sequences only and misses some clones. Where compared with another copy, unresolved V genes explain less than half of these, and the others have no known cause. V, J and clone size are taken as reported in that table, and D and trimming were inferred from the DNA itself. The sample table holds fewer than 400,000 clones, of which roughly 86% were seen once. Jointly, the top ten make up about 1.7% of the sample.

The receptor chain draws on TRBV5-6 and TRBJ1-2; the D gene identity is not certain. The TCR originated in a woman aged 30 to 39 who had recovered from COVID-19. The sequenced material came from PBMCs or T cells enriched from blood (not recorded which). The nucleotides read TGTGCCAGCAGCTTGTCGGGAAGTAACTATGGCTACACCTTC. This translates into CASSLSGSNYGYTF.